These 25 T cell receptor beta chains share one sample of origin, sequenced in a study of blood T cells in healthy people across ages. It was with a sample-barcoded 5' primer and a J-beta primer mix that a second PCR of about 6 to 12 cycles was run. TCRdb passed the 5' RACE reads through MiXCR, listing each CDR3 protein once. There are some 1,000,000 distinct CDR3 sequences in the sample; 20% to 25% occur only once, and less than 0.75% lies in the top ten. In addition, the sample was reused for a study of T cells of mothers and their children.

Sequencing was carried out using blood. The receptors stem from a girl aged 2-15 years in good health.

The sample holds a few counts of this clonotype. One end of the junction varies from germline; a read error may be responsible. The V gene is TRBV5-4, the J gene TRBJ2-5; D uncertain. The CDR3 runs to 14 residues. From germline, CDR1 is SGHNT and CDR2 YYREEE (reference sequence). CDR3: CASSSLEVAALEFF. The CDR3 DNA is TGTGCCAGCAGCTCCCTCGAGGTAGCTGCATTGGAGTTCTTC.

V and J are TRBV20-1 and TRBJ1-2; D is undetermined. Looked up from germline, CDR1 is DFQATT and CDR2 is SNEGSKA (reference sequence). The CDR3 covers 16 residues. The germline V and J ends were trimmed by 0 bases and 2 bases, with 16 bases remaining between them. CDR3 loop: CSARDWKEGGNYGYTF. CDR3 sequence (DNA): TGCAGTGCTAGAGACTGGAAGGAGGGAGGGAACTATGGCTACACCTTC.

This clonotype was seen more than once but under ten times. This chain joins TRBV12-5 and TRBJ2-1; maybe TRBD2 (5 bases). There are 10 residues in the CDR3. CDR1 and CDR2 from the germline V gene are LGHNT and FRNRAP. V gave up 6 bases and J gave up 8 bases, with 5 bases separating them. The CDR3 region has the DNA TGTGCTAGTGGCGGGGATGAGCAGTTCTTC. Translation gives CASGGDEQFF.

Concerning this clonotype: The germline gene is not matched at one end of the junction; a read error may be the cause. The V gene is TRBV6-2 or TRBV6-3, the J gene TRBJ1-2; 7 bases are shared with TRBD1. The CDR3 totals 11 residues. Looked up from germline, CDR1 is MNHEY and CDR2 is SVGEGT. This CDR3 reads CASGMTGPYPF. In DNA form, the CDR3 reads TGTGCCAGCGGAATGACAGGGCCATACCCCTTC.

The chain joins TRBV4-1 to TRBJ2-2; D perhaps matches TRBD1 (5 bases). V lost 4 bases and J lost 2, with 11 bases in between. Per germline, CDR1 MGHRA and CDR2 YSYEKL. The CDR3 covers 15 residues. The CDR3 sequence is CASSPKGANTGELFF. In nucleotides, the CDR3 is TGCGCCAGCAGCCCCAAAGGGGCCAACACCGGGGAGCTGTTTTTT.

This clonotype was seen a few times. The rearrangement uses TRBV29-1 and TRBJ1-2; 9 bases are a match to TRBD1. From germline, CDR1 is SQVTM and CDR2 ANQGSEA. With V trimmed by 7 bases and J by 6 bases, 6 bases remained unmatched. This CDR3 has 12 residues. The CDR3 DNA follows: TGCAGCGCCGGACAGGGGACGGATGGCTACACCTTC. It specifies CSAGQGTDGYTF. The whole variable domain, remainder taken from reference TRBV29-1 and TRBJ1-2, is SAVISQKPSRDICQRGTSLTIQCQVDSQVTMMFWYRQQPGQSLTLIATANQGSEATYESGFVIDKFPISRPNLTFSTLTVSNMSPEDSSIYLCSAGQGTDGYTFGSGTRLTVV.

The chain joins TRBV29-1 to TRBJ2-5, with 7 bases lining up with TRBD1. The CDR3 covers 13 residues. With V trimmed by 6 bases and J by 5 bases, 9 bases remained unmatched. Germline CDR1 and CDR2: SQVTM and ANQGSEA. The CDR3 coding sequence is TGCAGCGTCGACACAGGGGCGGGCGAGACCCAGTACTTC. Encoded protein: CSVDTGAGETQYF.

The sample holds a few counts of this clonotype. V usage is TRBV5-1 and J usage is TRBJ2-7, with D tentatively TRBD2 (5 bases). V dropped 0 bases and J dropped 6 bases, with 16 bases sitting between them. From germline, CDR1 is SGHRS and CDR2 YFSETQ. The CDR3 has 15 residues. Written as DNA, the CDR3 is TGCGCCAGCAGCTTGGATCCGGGGAGTGCGTCCGAGCAGTACTTC. This sequence encodes CASSLDPGSASEQYF. Looking up the rest from reference TRBV5-1 and TRBJ2-7 gives the full variable domain: KAGVTQTPRYLIKTRGQQVTLSCSPISGHRSVSWYQQTPGQGLQFLFEYFSETQRNKGNFPGRFSGRQFSNSRSEMNVSTLELGDSALYLCASSLDPGSASEQYFGPGTRLTVT.

In the case of this clonotype: A junction boundary mismatches the germline segment, possibly from a read error. The rearrangement links TRBV5-4 to TRBJ2-7; D is possibly TRBD1 (6 bases). The CDR3 loop spans 14 amino acids. In germline, CDR1 is SGHNT, CDR2 YYREEE (reference sequence). CDR3 sequence (DNA): TGTGCCAGCAGCTTGGGGACAGACTCATCGGTGGAGCACTTC. This encodes CASSLGTDSSVEHF.

This clonotype was seen a few times. J is TRBJ2-7 and V is TRBV2; 8 positions agree with TRBD2. Germline V gives CDR1 SNHLY, CDR2 FYNNEI. V was clipped by 3 bases and J by 2 bases; unmatched bases: 6. The CDR3 contains 15 residues. The CDR3 loop is CASSDFGGRPYEQYF. The DNA of the CDR3 is TGTGCCAGCAGTGATTTTGGCGGGAGGCCCTACGAGCAGTACTTC.

In the case of this clonotype: A clone one base away is much larger, so this may be a read error. This sequence joins TRBV10-3 and TRBJ2-6; no definite D call. The CDR3 runs 12 residues. Germline CDR1 and CDR2: ENHRY and SYGVKD. Trimming removed 8 bases at V and 1 base at J, with 3 bases between. The CDR3 DNA follows: TGTGCCATCGATTCTGGGGCCAACGTCCTGACTTTC. Translation: CAIDSGANVLTF.

The chain recombines TRBV14 with TRBJ2-2, with D unclear. The CDR3 contains 17 residues. Germline V CDR1 and CDR2: SGHDN, FVKESK. The V end lost 1 base, the J end lost 7 bases, and 19 bases lay between the germline ends. The CDR3 reads CASSQVPFGLGVGELFF. As DNA, the CDR3 is TGTGCCAGCAGCCAAGTCCCGTTTGGCCTGGGCGTCGGGGAGCTGTTTTTT.

V is TRBV10-3 and J is TRBJ2-1, with TRBD2 identical over 7 bases. With 2 bases clipped from V and 10 bases from J, the junction kept 11 bases outside the gene matches. The CDR3 has 15 amino acids. Germline CDR1 is ENHRY and CDR2 is SYGVKD. CDR3: CAISESGLAVREQFF. The CDR3 bases are TGTGCCATCAGTGAGAGTGGGCTAGCGGTTAGAGAGCAGTTCTTC.

This clonotype has only a few counts. In DNA, the CDR3 is TGTGCCAGCAGTTGGCGGGGGGATAACACCGGGGAGCTGTTTTTT. Protein: CASSWRGDNTGELFF. V gene TRBV6-1 combines with J gene TRBJ2-2; 8 bases agree with TRBD2. Unmatched junction bases numbered 4, after V lost 5 bases and J lost 2 bases. Germline CDR1 is MNHNS and CDR2 is SASEGT. This CDR3 is 15 amino acids long.

The V gene is TRBV20-1, the J gene TRBJ1-1, with 8 bases lining up with TRBD1. The CDR3 is 16 amino acids. Germline V gene sequence: CDR1 DFQATT, CDR2 SNEGSKA (reference sequence). Trimming removed 4 bases from V and 1 base from J; junction bases left unmatched: 11. CDR3 in DNA: TGCAGTGCTATATTCCCCCGGACAGGGCGGAACACTGAAGCTTTCTTT. Translation gives CSAIFPRTGRNTEAFF.

The table lists this clonotype with many counts. The junction and the germline gene differ at one end; a read error may be behind it. The chain joins TRBV5-1 to TRBJ2-1, with 7 nucleotides matching TRBD2. Per the germline V gene, CDR1 is SGHRS and CDR2 is YFSETQ. The CDR3 has 15 residues. The CDR3 sequence: CASSLAVSSYNEQFF. CDR3 in DNA: TGTGCCAGCAGCCTAGCGGTTAGCTCCTACAATGAGCAGTTCTTC.

The DNA of the CDR3 is TGTGCCAGCACGAAGGGTGGGACTGAAGCTTTCTTT. Translating it yields CASTKGGTEAFF. This sequence joins TRBV6-1 and TRBJ1-1; unclear D gene. Germline CDR1 MNHNS, CDR2 SASEGT. The CDR3 has 12 residues. V was cut by 7 bases and J by 5 bases, with 11 bases left in between.

This clonotype showed up just a few times. J is TRBJ1-4 and V is TRBV29-1; D gene ambiguous. V was pared by 1 base and J by 12 bases, with 9 bases between. CDR1 is SQVTM and CDR2 is ANQGSEA in the germline V gene. This CDR3 is 11 amino acids long. CDR3 coding DNA: TGCAGCGTTGAAGGGAGGGCACAACTGTTTTTT. It yields the protein CSVEGRAQLFF.

This sequence joins TRBV5-1 and TRBJ2-4, with D maybe TRBD2 (6 bases). Trimming left V 4 bases short and J 1 base short, with 12 bases between. Germline CDR1 SGHRS, CDR2 YFSETQ. The CDR3 extends over 15 amino acids. The DNA for the CDR3 is TGCGCCAGCAGCCCATTGAGCGGGGCCAAAAACATTCAGTACTTC. Translating gives CASSPLSGAKNIQYF.

The genes are TRBV4-2 and TRBJ2-1; D is tentatively TRBD1 or TRBD2 (5 bases each). Germline assignment: CDR1 LGHNA and CDR2 YNFKEQ. V was clipped by 1 base and J by 3 bases, with 13 bases between them. The CDR3 consists of 16 residues. CDR3 in amino acids: CASSQVGTQDYNEQFF. The CDR3 DNA reads TGTGCCAGCAGCCAAGTGGGGACGCAGGACTACAATGAGCAGTTCTTC.

This chain connects TRBV7-2 to TRBJ2-3, with D perhaps assigned TRBD1 or TRBD2 (5 bases each). The germline V gene has CDR1 SGHTA and CDR2 FQGNSA. V lost 0 bases and J 6 bases, leaving 16 bases between the germline ends. There are 16 residues in the CDR3. For the CDR3, the DNA is TGTGCCAGCAGCTTAGCTAGAGGGACCGCGGCTGATACGCAGTATTTT. It yields the protein CASSLARGTAADTQYF.

This clonotype was counted many times. The chain joins TRBV12-3 or TRBV12-4 to TRBJ2-4; TRBD2 is a possible D gene (6 bases). There are 16 residues in the CDR3. Trimming took off 5 bases at V and 0 bases at J, with 14 bases between the two ends. CDR3 sequence: CASSGDGGEAKNIQYF. CDR3 sequence (DNA): TGTGCCAGCAGTGGGGACGGAGGGGAAGCCAAAAACATTCAGTACTTC.

In its sample, this clonotype was seen many times. The chain uses TRBV9 and TRBJ2-5; D gene unclear. This CDR3 region has 12 residues. The V end was cut by 7 bases, the J end by 1 base, with 8 bases between. The germline V gene has CDR1 SGDLS and CDR2 YYNGEE. DNA for the CDR3: TGTGCCAGCGTATCCGCCCAAGAGACCCAGTACTTC. Its translation is CASVSAQETQYF.

This clonotype has just a few counts. V is TRBV11-3 and J is TRBJ1-5, with 9 bases that match TRBD1. The CDR3 spans 15 residues. CDR1 is SGHNT, CDR2 YENEEA, per germline. V was clipped by 5 bases and J by 6 bases; unmatched bases: 8. CDR3 DNA sequence: TGTGCCAGCAGCCCCCGGACAGGGGTCGGTCAGCCCCAGCATTTT. This gives the protein CASSPRTGVGQPQHF.

This clonotype was seen a few times. This chain joins TRBV7-9 and TRBJ2-7; tentatively, D is TRBD2 (6 bases). This CDR3 comprises 18 residues. V lost 4 bases and J lost 2, with 24 bases in between. From germline, CDR1 is SEHNR and CDR2 FQNEAQ (reference sequence). CDR3 coding DNA: TGTGCCAGCAGCTCCAGACTAGTGCTCAGTTCATCCCCCTACGAGCAGTACTTC. This codes for CASSSRLVLSSSPYEQYF.